This section outlines one TCR beta chain sequence together with its context. Clones were sequenced by immunoSEQ multiplex PCR, and TCRdb holds only the in-frame ones, with some missing. Of about 72,000 clones listed, approximately 91% were seen once; the top ten hold about 3%. The CDR3 length is 14 residues. CDR1 SGHTA and CDR2 FQGNSA come from the germline V gene. V was cut by 3 bases and J by 7 bases, with 12 bases left in between. This specimen comes from a study of T cells after somatic rescue of genetic block. The J gene is TRBJ1-4, the V gene TRBV7-2; TRBD1 is a possible D gene (6 bases). The sequence was obtained from a man aged 25 to 40. The sample consisted of peripheral blood mononuclear cells (PBMCs). Here the CDR3 DNA reads TGTGCCAGCAGCTTCGGGGGGCTGGGTGAAAAACTGTTTTTT. The encoded protein is CASSFGGLGEKLFF.